The 7 T cell receptor beta chains below were found in one sample sequenced in a study of T cells in Graves' hyperthyroidism and ophthalmopathy. The TCR beta CDR3 regions underwent amplification using RNA transcripts as the source. TCR CDR3 underwent first-round RT-PCR with the HTBI primer set. Using its own MiXCR run on the multiplex PCR reads, TCRdb lists one record per CDR3 protein. The sample has under 800,000 distinct CDR3 sequences, around 13% seen once. Sequenced sample: blood. Receptor source: a woman younger than 35 with Graves' hyperthyroidism.

This clonotype has only one observation. The V call is TRBV27, the J call TRBJ2-2; 7 nucleotides align to TRBD2. Unmatched junction bases numbered 8, after V lost 7 bases and J lost 3 bases. This CDR3 spans 15 amino acids. The germline V gene encodes CDR1 MNHEY and CDR2 SMNVEV (reference sequence). The CDR3 coding sequence is TGTGCCAGCAACAAGGGGAGGGTGGACACCGGGGAGCTGTTTTTT. Translated, it gives CASNKGRVDTGELFF.

This clonotype was counted only a few times. The gene calls are TRBV20-1 and TRBJ1-3, with D unclear. Per germline, CDR1 DFQATT and CDR2 SNEGSKA (reference sequence). This CDR3 has 16 residues. V lost 6 bases and J lost 0, with 18 bases in between. The CDR3 region has the DNA TGCAGTGCCAGCCCAAGTAGACTGTTCTCTGGAAACACCATATATTTT. It specifies CSASPSRLFSGNTIYF.

This clonotype was picked up a small number of times. This could be a read error, since a much larger clone is one nucleotide away. The chain employs TRBV7-2 and TRBJ2-7; the D is unclear. Trimming cost V 1 base and J 3 bases, with 4 bases left between them. Germline V lookup: CDR1 SGHTA, CDR2 FQGNSA. This CDR3 spans 12 amino acids. The chain's CDR3 is CASSLVRYEQYF. The CDR3 DNA follows: TGTGCCAGCAGCTTAGTGCGCTACGAGCAGTACTTC.

This clonotype was seen a single time. V is TRBV13 and J is TRBJ2-2; D is possibly TRBD2 (7 bases). Trimming left V 2 bases short and J 2 bases short, with 18 bases between. CDR3 length: 18 residues. Germline lookup yields CDR1 PRHDT and CDR2 FYEKMQ (reference sequence). The CDR3 protein is CASSLLKRDNDNTGELFF. CDR3 coding DNA: TGTGCCAGCAGCTTATTGAAGCGGGACAACGATAACACCGGGGAGCTGTTTTTT.

This clonotype was observed a handful of times. CDR3 in amino acids: CASSKDMGTNEKLFF. The CDR3 DNA sequence: TGTGCCAGCAGCAAAGACATGGGAACTAATGAAAAACTGTTTTTT. The chain uses TRBV7-9 and TRBJ1-4; no firm D call. With 5 bases removed from V and 1 base from J, the gap between germline ends came to 11 bases. CDR1 and CDR2 (germline): SEHNR, FQNEAQ (reference sequence). The length of the CDR3 is 15 residues.

The V call is TRBV7-9, the J call TRBJ1-1; D unresolved. V lost 7 bases and J 1 base, leaving 10 bases between the germline ends. In germline, CDR1 is SEHNR, CDR2 FQNEAQ (reference sequence). The CDR3 length is 13 residues. CDR3 nucleotide sequence: TGTGCCAGCAACGGACCGTCGAACACTGAAGCTTTCTTT. Residues: CASNGPSNTEAFF. The full variable domain, with the rest looked up from reference TRBV7-9 and TRBJ1-1, is DTGVSQNPRHKITKRGQNVTFRCDPISEHNRLYWYRQTLGQGPEFLTYFQNEAQLEKSRLLSDRFSAERPKGSFSTLEIQRTEQGDSAMYLCASNGPSNTEAFFGQGTRLTVV.

The chain combines TRBV4-2 with TRBJ1-2, with TRBD1 identical over 8 bases. The CDR3 extends over 15 amino acids. Germline CDR1 and CDR2: LGHNA and YNFKEQ. The junction had 5 bases not matched to a gene; V was cut back by 0 bases and J by 5 bases. CDR3 bases: TGTGCCAGCAGCCAAGATGCGCAGGGGGCTTATGGCTACACCTTC. This translates into CASSQDAQGAYGYTF.